The clone carrying this TCR beta chain was detected a few times. The data stem from a study of T cells in Graves' hyperthyroidism and ophthalmopathy. Amplified regions were TCR beta CDR3 sequences from RNA transcripts. In the first-round RT-PCR of the TCR CDR3, the HTBI primer set was used. TCRdb called the multiplex PCR reads again in MiXCR, with one record for every CDR3 protein. The table includes 600,000 or so distinct CDR3 sequences, 46% detected once. CDR1 and CDR2 (germline): SGHTA, FQGNSA. V gave up 5 bases and J gave up 6 bases, with 14 bases separating them. The CDR3 totals 13 residues. The chain links TRBV7-2 to TRBJ2-7, with D perhaps given as TRBD1 or TRBD2 (5 bases each). Material for sequencing was peripheral blood or thyroid tissue (not recorded which). The origin of this receptor is a woman between 18 and 29 years old with Graves' hyperthyroidism. CDR3 DNA sequence: TGTGCCAGCAGCCCGGGGACGGCTATCGAGCAGTACTTC. This translates into CASSPGTAIEQYF.